One sample yielded the 17 T cell receptor beta chains listed below, sequenced in a study of metastatic and nonmetastatic thyroid tumors. Thyroid surgery took place with no prior treatment in any patient. TCRdb re-analyzed the PCR reads using MiXCR. Of 14,000 to 15,000 clones detected, around 20% appear once; the ten largest clones hold approximately 13%. What was sequenced was blood. The receptors here all came from a female donor with papillary thyroid cancer or a benign thyroid nodule (not recorded which). Some clones in this sample may be carry-over from other donors' samples.

This clone counts as medium-sized (0.01 to 0.1%). V is TRBV19 and J is TRBJ1-2; D is uncertain. V shed 4 bases and J shed 2 bases, with 11 bases lying between them. The CDR3 length is 14 residues. CDR1 is LNHDA and CDR2 is SQIVND in the germline V gene (reference sequence). CDR3 DNA: TGTGCCAGTAGTAATAGGGCCCGGAACTATGGCTACACCTTC. It specifies CASSNRARNYGYTF.

This clone was counted many times. The gene calls are TRBV7-3 and TRBJ2-5; TRBD2 aligns across 7 bases. Trimming at V came to 2 bases and at J to 1 base, leaving 7 bases not matched to a gene. This CDR3 contains 16 residues. Germline loops: CDR1 SGHTA, CDR2 FQGTGA. The CDR3 here is CASSLYGSGFQETQYF. As DNA, the CDR3 is TGTGCCAGCAGCTTATATGGTAGCGGGTTCCAAGAGACCCAGTACTTC. Variable domain in full (rest from reference TRBV7-3 and TRBJ2-5): GAGVSQTPSNKVTEKGKYVELRCDPISGHTALYWYRQSLGQGPEFLIYFQGTGAADDSGLPNDRFFAVRPEGSVSTLKIQRTERGDSAVYLCASSLYGSGFQETQYFGPGTRLLVL.

This clone was detected ten times or more. The V and J genes are TRBV2 and TRBJ2-5, with D perhaps matching TRBD1 (6 bases). CDR1 and CDR2 from the germline V gene are SNHLY and FYNNEI. With 0 bases removed from V and 7 bases from J, the gap between germline ends came to 12 bases. The CDR3 is made up of 14 amino acids. The CDR3 region is CASSEASGGGTQYF. DNA of the CDR3: TGTGCCAGCAGTGAAGCGAGTGGGGGCGGGACCCAGTACTTC.

This clone is medium-sized within its sample. The chain combines TRBV28 with TRBJ1-5; 10 bases agree with TRBD1. With 4 bases clipped from V and 3 bases from J, the junction kept 6 bases outside the gene matches. This CDR3 is 16 amino acids long. The germline V gene has CDR1 MDHEN and CDR2 SYDVKM. The CDR3 is CASSSATGGLNQPQHF. In DNA, the CDR3 is TGTGCCAGCAGTTCGGCGACAGGGGGCCTCAATCAGCCCCAGCATTTT.

In its sample, this clone was seen many times. This sequence joins TRBV6-1 and TRBJ2-2, with D uncertain. From germline, CDR1 is MNHNS and CDR2 SASEGT. The CDR3 is made up of 15 amino acids. The germline V and J ends were trimmed by 1 base and 6 bases, with 12 bases remaining between them. The CDR3 DNA follows: TGTGCCAGCAGTGAAGGACATAGGGAATCCGGGGAGCTGTTTTTT. Protein sequence: CASSEGHRESGELFF.

This clone has more than one count but fewer than ten. V and J are TRBV19 and TRBJ2-1; D uncertain. Deletions cut 5 bases from V and 10 bases from J, with 15 bases between. The CDR3 extends over 13 amino acids. Germline V gene sequence: CDR1 LNHDA, CDR2 SQIVND (reference sequence). The CDR3 DNA is TGTGCCAGTAGTCTTCGGAGTGGATCGGAGCAGTTCTTC. This translates into CASSLRSGSEQFF. Full variable domain (rest looked up from reference TRBV19 and TRBJ2-1): DGGITQSPKYLFRKEGQNVTLSCEQNLNHDAMYWYRQDPGQGLRLIYYSQIVNDFQKGDIAEGYSVSREKKESFPLTVTSAQKNPTAFYLCASSLRSGSEQFFGPGTRLTVL.

This chain uses TRBV5-1 with TRBJ2-1; TRBD2 matches 8 bases. The CDR3 sequence is 16 residues long. The J segment lost 13 bases and the V segment lost 0 bases, leaving 15 bases of the junction unmatched. Looked up from germline, CDR1 is SGHRS and CDR2 is YFSETQ. The CDR3 nucleotides are TGCGCCAGCAGCTTGGTTCTAGCGGGCGACTACAATTATCAGTTCTTC. Its protein is CASSLVLAGDYNYQFF.

This clone was counted a few times. The chain couples TRBV19 to TRBJ2-7; possible D gene TRBD2, 6 bases. The CDR3 has 14 residues. V was trimmed by 3 bases and J by 6 bases, leaving 15 bases between them. Germline assignment: CDR1 LNHDA and CDR2 SQIVND (reference sequence). CDR3: CASSMSGGAIEQYF. CDR3 in DNA: TGTGCCAGTAGTATGTCAGGCGGGGCCATCGAGCAGTACTTC.

By share, this clone ranks as medium-sized. The V gene is TRBV2, the J gene TRBJ2-7; D is possibly TRBD2 (5 bases). This CDR3 is built from 14 residues. Germline loops: CDR1 SNHLY, CDR2 FYNNEI. V was pared by 3 bases and J by 5 bases, with 14 bases between. CDR3 residues: CASSDSRGRNEQYF. DNA for the CDR3: TGTGCCAGCAGTGATAGCCGGGGAAGAAACGAGCAGTACTTC. The whole variable domain, remainder taken from reference TRBV2 and TRBJ2-7, is EPEVTQTPSHQVTQMGQEVILRCVPISNHLYFYWYRQILGQKVEFLVSFYNNEISEKSEIFDDQFSVERPDGSNFTLKIRSTKLEDSAMYFCASSDSRGRNEQYFGPGTRLTVT.

The chain is built from TRBV6-1 and TRBJ1-1; possible D gene TRBD1, 5 bases. Germline V gene data show CDR1 as MNHNS and CDR2 as SASEGT. CDR3 length equals 14 residues. Trimming took 6 bases from V and 0 from J, leaving 11 bases between them. The CDR3 loop is CASSRDPLNTEAFF. The DNA for the CDR3 is TGTGCCAGCAGCCGGGACCCCCTGAACACTGAAGCTTTCTTT.

This clone qualifies as medium-sized. The rearrangement uses TRBV28 and TRBJ2-7; TRBD2 matches at 11 bases. After removal of 4 bases from V and 3 bases from J, the junction contained 5 bases not matched to a gene. The CDR3 is made up of 15 amino acids. Germline CDR1 reads MDHEN; CDR2 reads SYDVKM. In DNA form, the CDR3 reads TGTGCCAGCAGTTCTACTAGCGGGGGACGCTACGAGCAGTACTTC. Translated, it gives CASSSTSGGRYEQYF.

This clone is labeled as medium-sized. The V and J genes are TRBV19 and TRBJ2-1; TRBD2 agrees at 12 bases. V dropped 6 bases and J dropped 10; count of bases not matched to a gene: 10. CDR1 LNHDA and CDR2 SQIVND come from the germline V gene (reference sequence). The CDR3 consists of 15 residues. In DNA form, the CDR3 reads TGTGCCAGTAGCAAGACTAGCGGGAGAGATAACGAGCAGTTCTTC. Translated, it gives CASSKTSGRDNEQFF.

The rearrangement links TRBV6-5 to TRBJ1-6; the D is unclear. The CDR3 sequence is 17 residues long. Germline CDR1 and CDR2: MNHEY and SVGAGI. With 0 bases removed from V and 1 base from J, the gap between germline ends came to 10 bases. The CDR3 bases are TGTGCCAGCAGTTACTCGAGTTTGTTATCCTATAATTCACCCCTCCACTTT. Its translation is CASSYSSLLSYNSPLHF.

This clone is labeled as medium-sized. J is TRBJ2-7 and V is TRBV19; the D gene is possibly TRBD1 (5 bases). This CDR3 contains 14 residues. CDR1 is LNHDA, CDR2 SQIVND, per germline (reference sequence). The V and J ends lost 6 bases and 3 bases respectively, with 15 bases between them. The CDR3 nucleotides read TGTGCCAGTAGCCCGATGGGGCAGCTCTACGAGCAGTACTTC. This translates into CASSPMGQLYEQYF.

This clone was seen more than once but under ten times. V and J are TRBV6-1 and TRBJ1-2; D possibly corresponds to TRBD1 (6 bases). Germline lookup yields CDR1 MNHNS and CDR2 SASEGT. V lost 6 bases, J lost 8 bases, and 19 bases lay in between. The CDR3 has 14 residues. Here the CDR3 reads CASSLSRSTGGYTF. The CDR3 nucleotides are TGTGCCAGCAGCCTCTCCCGAAGCACAGGGGGCTACACCTTC.

This clone has ten or more counts. The rearrangement uses TRBV14 and TRBJ2-1; D remains unclear. CDR1 and CDR2 from the germline V gene are SGHDN and FVKESK. Trimming pared 4 bases from V and 8 bases from J, leaving 12 bases between. CDR3 length: 13 amino acids. The CDR3 nucleotides read TGTGCCAGCAGCCCCGGTTTGGCCCATGAGCAGTTCTTC. As protein: CASSPGLAHEQFF.

The sample holds a few counts of this clone. The chain employs TRBV2 and TRBJ2-1; 7 nucleotides line up with TRBD1. CDR3 length equals 13 residues. Germline values: CDR1 SNHLY, CDR2 FYNNEI. The V gene end was trimmed by 4 bases and the J gene end by 4 bases; junction bases not matched to a gene: 1. Written as DNA, the CDR3 is TGTGCCAGCAGTGGACAGGGATACAATGAGCAGTTCTTC. This encodes CASSGQGYNEQFF.